This T cell receptor beta chain is drawn from a study of vaccination effects on CD4 cells after COVID-19. Study observations and caveats: After vaccination of healthy people, only 1 of 255 vaccine-induced clones cross-reacted with common cold coronaviruses. Both infection-induced and vaccine-induced clones contracted markedly at late post-vaccination timepoints.

On this clone itself: What it binds is not known.

The repertoire was sequenced with immunoSEQ multiplex PCR; TCRdb's copy has only in-frame clones and lacks some. The profile shows about 28,000 clones, approximately 71% of them singletons. Trimming left V 0 bases short and J 3 bases short, with 9 bases between. The CDR3 is 15 residues long. Per the germline V gene, CDR1 is MNHEY and CDR2 is SVGAGI. Under the ViraFEST assay, PBMC were stimulated with viral peptide pools so that antigen-specific CD4+ T cells expanded. Sequencing was performed afterwards. A roughly 11-day culture period preceded the isolation of CD4+ T cells. Either the BNT162b2 or mRNA-1273 vaccine was given to participants in two doses. In the cultures, half the medium was exchanged for IL-2 medium on days 3 and 7.

This rearrangement joins TRBV6-5 to TRBJ1-3, with D uncertain. This clonotype was obtained from a human donor who received a COVID-19 vaccine. The specimen comprised CD4+ T cells from PBMCs cultured with HCoV-NL63 spike peptides, sampled after COVID-19 vaccination. The CDR3 DNA reads TGTGCCAGCAGTTACTCGATTGGGGTTGGAAACACCATATATTTT. Amino acids: CASSYSIGVGNTIYF.